This T cell receptor beta chain was profiled in a study of blood T cell repertoires in COVID-19 (dated by TCRdb to 2018 to 2021). About the full investigation: Collaborator samples came from the United States, Italy and Spain and covered acute and convalescent phases of COVID-19. The prospective study material was composed of cDNA or gDNA derived from T cells, B-cell-depleted T cells, or PBMCs. Deeply sampled blood TCRbeta repertoires from subjects exposed to, actively infected with, or recovered from COVID-19 were included in the dataset. The repertoires were released in a freely available public database intended as a resource for research on the immune response to SARS-CoV-2. Samples came from the ongoing ImmuneRACE study (first 160 participants) plus 1,254 subjects from 6 global collaborators. A de-identified subject ID, COVID-19 status, age in years and sex were almost always included in the sample metadata. Where available, HLA class I and class II types were taken from metadata supplied by the sample provider and were not determined by assay-based typing. The study at large found these results: The quantity of clinical and demographic metadata differed by source and by participant and was supplied without curation.

Comment on this clone: Its antigen specificity is not known. Nothing much larger sits one base from this clone, and base qualities are not available.

Looking up the germline V gene (reference sequence) yields CDR1 SGHKS and CDR2 YYEKEE. At the junction V is shortened by 1 base and J by 3 bases; bases outside the gene matches: 6. The CDR3 sequence holds 15 residues, the cysteine and phenylalanine included. Only the CDR3 DNA stays, 45 bases, in frame from base 1. The immunoSEQ Assay, a bias-controlled multiplex PCR, was used to amplify TCRbeta CDR3 regions from genomic DNA. In the authors' own workflow: The number of nucleated cells in each sample was estimated by amplification of reference gene primers within the assay. Sequence reads were collapsed and filtered to measure the absolute abundance of every unique TCRbeta CDR3 rearrangement. For each sample, productive Simpson clonality was calculated as the square root of Simpson's diversity index over productive rearrangements. Drawn from immuneACCESS, this table holds only the in-frame rearrangements with V and J called that TCRdb kept. Clones are partly lost; checked studies trace under half to an unresolved V gene and leave the rest unexplained. For V, J and clone size, that table is used; D and trimming come from the DNA. The sample contains about 100,000 clones, approximately 87% of them found a single time. Together, the top ten hold 9.5% to 15% of the sample.

Each collaborating institution followed its own protocols to collect whole blood in K2EDTA tubes. For TCRbeta analysis, collaborators shipped samples in one of three forms: frozen whole blood, isolated PBMCs, or DNA extracted from either of those sample types. Sequencing was performed on peripheral blood. The chain is made from TRBV5-5 and TRBJ2-5, with 7 junctional bases fitting TRBD1. This TCR derives from a human donor in a cohort sampled during active COVID-19. The sequence in DNA is TGTGCCAGCAGCTTGTGGGGGACAGAAAAAGAGACCCAGTACTTC. It translates as CASSLWGTEKETQYF.